The clone carrying this TCR beta chain has a single count. Only patients with CD8+CD57+ cell expansion on flow cytometry were chosen for sequencing. The CDR3 spans 11 residues. Trimming left V 6 bases short and J 14 bases short, with 16 bases between. Germline V lookup: CDR1 SNHLY, CDR2 FYNNEI. The data belong to a study of CD8+CD57+ T cells in acquired aplastic anemia. Genomic DNA templated the TCR beta VDJ and CDR3 profiling. MiXCR, applied by TCRdb to the reads, yields one record per CDR3 protein. The table shows 190,000 or so distinct CDR3 sequences, with roughly half occurring only once. This TCR was recovered from a human donor with aplastic anemia. Material for sequencing was sorted CD4+, CD8+, or CD8+CD57+ T cells (not recorded which) from PBMCs. The chain employs TRBV2 and TRBJ1-2; D may be TRBD1 (5 bases). CDR3: CASSPRGRETF. DNA for the CDR3: TGTGCCAGCAGCCCGAGGGGCAGGGAAACCTTC.